Here is one T cell receptor beta chain with its context. This specimen belongs to a study of T cell changes during pregnancy in multiple sclerosis. The V end was cut by 1 base, the J end by 1 base, with 11 bases between. There are 14 residues in the CDR3. CDR1 is GTSNPN and CDR2 is SVGIG in the germline V gene (reference sequence). Method: immunoSEQ multiplex PCR; TCRdb's copy keeps in-frame clones and lacks some. This repertoire shows tens of thousands of clones, approximately 92% found once; its top ten account for less than 0.85%. The source is a female donor with multiple sclerosis, enrolled in a pregnancy study. The V call is TRBV30, the J call TRBJ2-7; D unclear. This material consisted of CD4+ T cells from peripheral blood mononuclear cells, taken in the third trimester of pregnancy. The CDR3 bases are TGTGCCTGGAGTGCTACGCACGGGTCCTACGAGCAGTACTTC. Translation: CAWSATHGSYEQYF.